The rows below give T cell receptor beta chains drawn from one sample of a study of cytomegalovirus exposure and HLA in healthy donors. Measured with immunoSEQ multiplex PCR; TCRdb has only the in-frame clones, and not every one. The sample has over 130,000 clones; around 65% are singletons. The material sequenced was PBMCs. These receptors were obtained from a male donor in good health and CMV-seronegative. CDR3s include the opening cysteine and the closing phenylalanine or tryptophan. D genes are given only for firm matches. Rows give clone size only sometimes, using once, few, many, or a class for an expanded clone.

D gene: -; clone size: -; J gene: TRBJ1-2; V gene: TRBV29-1; CDR3 DNA: TGCAGCGGAATGGAGGAAGACGATTCGGTTTTC; CDR3 protein: CSGMEEDDSVF
D gene: -; clone size: few; J gene: TRBJ2-2; V gene: TRBV7-8; CDR3 DNA: TGTGCCAGCAGCTTGGGCCTTAACACCGGGGAGCTGTTTTTT; CDR3 protein: CASSLGLNTGELFF
D gene: -; clone size: -; J gene: TRBJ1-3; V gene: TRBV5-1; CDR3 DNA: TGCGCCAGCAGCAGGGAGGGATTTACCCCTGGAAACACCATATATTTT; CDR3 protein: CASSREGFTPGNTIYF
D gene: TRBD1; clone size: -; J gene: TRBJ1-2; V gene: TRBV29-1; CDR3 DNA: TGCAGCGCCCACACAGGGGGCCATGGCTACACCTTC; CDR3 protein: CSAHTGGHGYTF
D gene: TRBD1; clone size: few; J gene: TRBJ2-3; V gene: TRBV6-5; CDR3 DNA: TGTGCCAGCCGAGGGACAGGGACCGATACGCAGTATTTT; CDR3 protein: CASRGTGTDTQYF
D gene: -; clone size: few; J gene: TRBJ1-6; V gene: TRBV14; CDR3 DNA: TGTGCCAGCAGCCAAGCCCTTATTTCACCCCTCCACTTT; CDR3 protein: CASSQALISPLHF
D gene: -; clone size: -; J gene: TRBJ2-2; V gene: TRBV19; CDR3 DNA: TGTGCCAGTAGTATTTTATATCGGCGACAGCGTGACACCGGGGAGCTGTTTTTT; CDR3 protein: CASSILYRRQRDTGELFF
D gene: -; clone size: -; J gene: TRBJ1-6; V gene: TRBV6-5; CDR3 DNA: TGTGCCAGCAGTTACGTCCAGGCCTTTGGTTCACCCCTCCACTTT; CDR3 protein: CASSYVQAFGSPLHF
D gene: -; clone size: -; J gene: TRBJ2-5; V gene: TRBV7-9; CDR3 DNA: TGTGCCAGCAGCTTAGGGGGGGTCCAAGAGACCCAGTACTTC; CDR3 protein: CASSLGGVQETQYF
D gene: -; clone size: -; J gene: TRBJ2-1; V gene: TRBV15; CDR3 DNA: TGTGCCACCAGCAGAGTGGGGAGACAGGAGACACTATCTTATCGTTTCTACAATGAGCAGTTCTTC; CDR3 protein: CATSRVGRQETLSYRFYNEQFF
D gene: -; clone size: -; J gene: TRBJ1-5; V gene: TRBV12-5; CDR3 DNA: TGTGCTAGTGGTTTGGCCCCGAATCAGCCCCAGCATTTT; CDR3 protein: CASGLAPNQPQHF
D gene: TRBD1; clone size: once; J gene: TRBJ1-5; V gene: TRBV5-1; CDR3 DNA: TGCGCCAGCAGCTTGGCCCAGGGGGGGCCCCAGCATTTT; CDR3 protein: CASSLAQGGPQHF
D gene: -; clone size: -; J gene: TRBJ2-7; V gene: TRBV7-9; CDR3 DNA: TGTGCCAGCAGCTTAGCGACAGGCTGGGAGCAGTACTTC; CDR3 protein: CASSLATGWEQYF
D gene: TRBD1; clone size: -; J gene: TRBJ2-7; V gene: TRBV10-1; CDR3 DNA: TGCGCCAGTAGACAGGGTGAATACGAGCAGTACTTC; CDR3 protein: CASRQGEYEQYF
D gene: -; clone size: once; J gene: TRBJ1-5; V gene: TRBV28; CDR3 DNA: TGTGCCAGCAGCGAAAACAGGGCGTATAATCAGCCCCAGCATTTT; CDR3 protein: CASSENRAYNQPQHF
D gene: TRBD2; clone size: -; J gene: TRBJ2-5; V gene: TRBV6-6; CDR3 DNA: TGTGCCAGCAGACAGGGACTAGCGGGGCCCCAGTACTTC; CDR3 protein: CASRQGLAGPQYF
D gene: -; clone size: -; J gene: TRBJ1-1; V gene: TRBV27; CDR3 DNA: TGTGCCAGCAGTTCAACGGACATAGTTTTCACTGAAGCTTTCTTT; CDR3 protein: CASSSTDIVFTEAFF
D gene: TRBD1; clone size: -; J gene: TRBJ2-1; V gene: TRBV19; CDR3 DNA: TGTGCCAGTAGCTGGGGACAGGGAAAGGACAATGAGCAGTTCTTC; CDR3 protein: CASSWGQGKDNEQFF
D gene: -; clone size: -; J gene: TRBJ1-2; V gene: TRBV6-7; CDR3 DNA: TGTGCCAGCAGTTACTCAAGGAGTGGGAGAGCTAACTATGGCTACACCTTC; CDR3 protein: CASSYSRSGRANYGYTF
D gene: -; clone size: -; J gene: TRBJ2-1; V gene: TRBV7-3; CDR3 DNA: TGTGCCAGCAGCTTAAGAGATCGTAATAGATACAATGAGCAGTTCTTC; CDR3 protein: CASSLRDRNRYNEQFF
D gene: TRBD1; clone size: -; J gene: TRBJ1-1; V gene: TRBV9; CDR3 DNA: TGTGCCAGCAGCGTGCTTCGGACAGGGGTACAGAACACTGAAGCTTTCTTT; CDR3 protein: CASSVLRTGVQNTEAFF
D gene: -; clone size: -; J gene: TRBJ2-3; V gene: TRBV7-9; CDR3 DNA: TGTGCCAGCAGCTTAGTTTCGTCCGGAGGAGATACGCAGTATTTT; CDR3 protein: CASSLVSSGGDTQYF
D gene: TRBD1; clone size: -; J gene: TRBJ1-5; V gene: TRBV5-8; CDR3 DNA: TGTGCCAGCAGCCCGATCAGGGGGCTGAGACAGCCCCAGCATTTT; CDR3 protein: CASSPIRGLRQPQHF
D gene: -; clone size: -; J gene: TRBJ2-2; V gene: TRBV30; CDR3 DNA: TGTGCCTGGAGTGTACCGGGGAACACCGGGGAGCTGTTTTTT; CDR3 protein: CAWSVPGNTGELFF
D gene: -; clone size: -; J gene: TRBJ2-2; V gene: TRBV4-3; CDR3 DNA: TGCGCCAGCAGCCAACTAGGGGGAGGGAGGTACACCGGGGAGCTGTTTTTT; CDR3 protein: CASSQLGGGRYTGELFF
D gene: -; clone size: -; J gene: TRBJ1-2; V gene: TRBV9; CDR3 DNA: TGTGCCAGCAGCGATTGGGGGGTAAACTATGGCTACACCTTC; CDR3 protein: CASSDWGVNYGYTF
D gene: TRBD1; clone size: once; J gene: TRBJ2-5; V gene: TRBV29-1; CDR3 DNA: TGCAGCGCCCGACAGGGGGCCGGGACCCAGTACTTC; CDR3 protein: CSARQGAGTQYF
D gene: -; clone size: -; J gene: TRBJ2-7; V gene: TRBV10-1; CDR3 DNA: TGCGCCAGCAGTGAATTTACCGGGACACTATACGAGCAGTACTTC; CDR3 protein: CASSEFTGTLYEQYF
D gene: -; clone size: -; J gene: TRBJ2-3; V gene: TRBV5-1; CDR3 DNA: TGCGCCAGCAGCTTTAGCGGACCCACAGATACGCAGTATTTT; CDR3 protein: CASSFSGPTDTQYF
D gene: TRBD1; clone size: -; J gene: TRBJ2-5; V gene: TRBV5-1; CDR3 DNA: TGCGCCAGCGCTAATCACGGGACAGGGAAGCTCCCGTGGGGGGAGACCCAGTACTTC; CDR3 protein: CASANHGTGKLPWGETQYF
D gene: TRBD1; clone size: once; J gene: TRBJ2-1; V gene: TRBV5-1; CDR3 DNA: TGCGCCAGCAGCTTTCGCACAGGGGGTGGGAATGAGCAGTTCTTC; CDR3 protein: CASSFRTGGGNEQFF
D gene: -; clone size: few; J gene: TRBJ2-3; V gene: TRBV9; CDR3 DNA: TGTGCCAGCAGCGTACACTTAGATACGCAGTATTTT; CDR3 protein: CASSVHLDTQYF
D gene: -; clone size: -; J gene: TRBJ2-7; V gene: TRBV9; CDR3 DNA: TGTGCCAGCAGCGTAGGAGGGTTAGGCTACGAGCAGTACTTC; CDR3 protein: CASSVGGLGYEQYF
D gene: -; clone size: few; J gene: TRBJ1-1; V gene: TRBV5-5; CDR3 DNA: TGTGCCAGCAGCTCGCAGCCCGGACTTATGAACACTGAAGCTTTCTTT; CDR3 protein: CASSSQPGLMNTEAFF
D gene: TRBD1; clone size: -; J gene: TRBJ1-2; V gene: TRBV29-1; CDR3 DNA: TGCAGCGTCGTCCGACAGGGAGGCTACACCTTC; CDR3 protein: CSVVRQGGYTF
D gene: -; clone size: once; J gene: TRBJ1-2; V gene: TRBV7-9; CDR3 DNA: TGTGCCAGCAGCTTTGAAGCGGGGGCCTCAGGGCCCGGCTACACCTTC; CDR3 protein: CASSFEAGASGPGYTF
D gene: -; clone size: -; J gene: TRBJ1-2; V gene: TRBV13; CDR3 DNA: TGTGCCAGCAGCTTAGCGGGGAGAGGCTATGGCTACACCTTC; CDR3 protein: CASSLAGRGYGYTF
D gene: -; clone size: -; J gene: TRBJ1-2; V gene: TRBV9; CDR3 DNA: TGTGCCAGCAGCGTAGAGGCGGTGCCTACTAACTATGGCTACACCTTC; CDR3 protein: CASSVEAVPTNYGYTF
D gene: TRBD2; clone size: -; J gene: TRBJ2-7; V gene: TRBV4-2; CDR3 DNA: TGTGCCAGCAGTGAGTTCGGGCTAGCGGGGTCCTACGAGCAGTACTTC; CDR3 protein: CASSEFGLAGSYEQYF
D gene: TRBD1; clone size: -; J gene: TRBJ1-1; V gene: TRBV7-9; CDR3 DNA: TGTGCCAGCAGCATACAGGGGGGGATGACTGAAGCTTTCTTT; CDR3 protein: CASSIQGGMTEAFF
D gene: -; clone size: -; J gene: TRBJ1-5; V gene: TRBV7-6; CDR3 DNA: TGTGCCAGCAGCTTAGGGACAGATTATCAGCCCCAGCATTTT; CDR3 protein: CASSLGTDYQPQHF
D gene: TRBD1; clone size: -; J gene: TRBJ1-2; V gene: TRBV6-1; CDR3 DNA: TGTGCCAGCAGTGTACAAGGACAGGGGGTCTATGGCTACACCTTC; CDR3 protein: CASSVQGQGVYGYTF
D gene: TRBD1; clone size: -; J gene: TRBJ1-5; V gene: TRBV29-1; CDR3 DNA: TGCAGCACTGGGGACAGACTCCTTAGCAATCAGCCCCAGCATTTT; CDR3 protein: CSTGDRLLSNQPQHF
D gene: -; clone size: -; J gene: TRBJ2-7; V gene: TRBV7-9; CDR3 DNA: TGTGCCAGCAGTTCCCGATCGAGGAACGAGCAGTACTTC; CDR3 protein: CASSSRSRNEQYF
D gene: TRBD1; clone size: -; J gene: TRBJ1-5; V gene: TRBV15; CDR3 DNA: TGTGCCACCAGCAGGGCCGGGACAGACTTCAATCAGCCCCAGCATTTT; CDR3 protein: CATSRAGTDFNQPQHF
D gene: -; clone size: few; J gene: TRBJ1-5; V gene: TRBV7-2; CDR3 DNA: TGTGCCAGCAGCTTAGACGTACAAACGGGTGGCAATCAGCCCCAGCATTTT; CDR3 protein: CASSLDVQTGGNQPQHF
D gene: TRBD1; clone size: -; J gene: TRBJ2-1; V gene: TRBV6-5; CDR3 DNA: TGTGCCAGCAGTCGACAGGGAGCCTACAATGAGCAGTTCTTC; CDR3 protein: CASSRQGAYNEQFF
D gene: -; clone size: -; J gene: TRBJ2-7; V gene: TRBV19; CDR3 DNA: TGTGCCAGTAGTATAGACAGTTCCTACGAGCAGTACTTC; CDR3 protein: CASSIDSSYEQYF
D gene: -; clone size: -; J gene: TRBJ1-5; V gene: TRBV21-1; CDR3 DNA: TGTGCCAGCACCCTCGGGGGGCCGGCCCATAGCAATCAGCCCCAGCATTTT; CDR3 protein: CASTLGGPAHSNQPQHF
D gene: TRBD1; clone size: once; J gene: TRBJ1-5; V gene: TRBV29-1; CDR3 DNA: TGCAGCGTTGTGGTTAGGACAGGCCTCAATCAGCCCCAGCATTTT; CDR3 protein: CSVVVRTGLNQPQHF
D gene: TRBD1; clone size: -; J gene: TRBJ1-2; V gene: TRBV4-3; CDR3 DNA: TGCGCCAGCAGCCAAGATTACGGGGACAGGTCTAACTATGGCTACACCTTC; CDR3 protein: CASSQDYGDRSNYGYTF
D gene: TRBD1; clone size: -; J gene: TRBJ2-7; V gene: TRBV15; CDR3 DNA: TGTGCCACCAGCAGAGACCGGGACAGTCCCTACGAGCAGTACTTC; CDR3 protein: CATSRDRDSPYEQYF
D gene: -; clone size: -; J gene: TRBJ2-7; V gene: TRBV7-8; CDR3 DNA: TGTGCCAGCAGCTCCGAATGGGTACAGGCGAGGCAGTACTTC; CDR3 protein: CASSSEWVQARQYF